Listed below are T cell receptor beta chains from one sample, sequenced in a study of blood T cell repertoires in COVID-19. The assay was immunoSEQ multiplex PCR, and TCRdb's table has in-frame clones only and misses some. The sample has about 370,000 clones, around nine tenths seen once; the top ten hold 1.5% to 2%. The sample consisted of PBMCs or T cells enriched from blood (not recorded which). The receptors originated from a woman aged 25 to 39 who had recovered from COVID-19. CDR3s include the opening cysteine and the closing phenylalanine or tryptophan. Each record gives: J gene, clone size, V gene, D gene, CDR3 protein, CDR3 DNA. D genes are given only for firm matches. Some rows mark clone size as missing; the rest say once, few, many or name a class of expanded clone.

TRBJ1-5 NA TRBV27 NA CASSLKANQPQHF TGTGCCAGCAGTTTAAAAGCGAATCAGCCCCAGCATTTT
TRBJ2-7 NA TRBV29-1 TRBD1 CSVEDPGTGHYEQYF TGCAGCGTTGAAGATCCCGGGACAGGGCACTACGAGCAGTACTTC
TRBJ2-7 NA TRBV27 NA CASSTPGSYEQYF TGTGCCAGCTCTACACCAGGGTCCTACGAGCAGTACTTC
TRBJ2-2 NA TRBV29-1 NA CSVFSNTGELFF TGCAGCGTTTTCTCTAACACCGGGGAGCTGTTTTTT
TRBJ2-5 NA TRBV24-1 TRBD1 CATSDPLQGAETQYF TGTGCCACCAGTGATCCCCTCCAGGGGGCTGAGACCCAGTACTTC
TRBJ2-3 NA TRBV21-1 NA CASSKASGSTDTQYF TGTGCCAGCAGCAAAGCAAGCGGGAGCACAGATACGCAGTATTTT
TRBJ2-7 NA TRBV28 TRBD1 CASSGVDRGILYEQYF TGTGCCAGCAGTGGGGTGGACAGGGGGATTTTATACGAGCAGTACTTC
TRBJ1-4 few TRBV7-9 TRBD1 CASSFGTAINEKLFF TGTGCCAGCAGCTTTGGGACAGCAATTAATGAAAAACTGTTTTTT
TRBJ1-4 once TRBV9 NA CASSVGPGNEKLFF TGTGCCAGCAGCGTAGGCCCAGGGAATGAAAAACTGTTTTTT
TRBJ1-3 NA TRBV7-6 NA CASSLRGSGNTIYF TGTGCCAGCAGCTTAAGGGGCTCTGGAAACACCATATATTTT
TRBJ2-2 NA TRBV12-3/TRBV12-4 NA CASSLGGAGELFF TGTGCCAGCAGTTTAGGGGGAGCCGGGGAGCTGTTTTTT
TRBJ2-1 NA TRBV11-2 NA CASSLDDRYNEQFF TGTGCCAGCAGCTTAGATGACAGATACAATGAGCAGTTCTTC
TRBJ1-1 NA TRBV7-2 NA CASSLPPRTASTEAFF TGTGCCAGCAGCTTACCCCCCAGGACAGCGAGCACTGAAGCTTTCTTT
TRBJ2-5 NA TRBV25-1 TRBD2 CASSEYELAGAPETQYF TGTGCCAGCAGTGAATATGAACTAGCGGGAGCCCCAGAGACCCAGTACTTC
TRBJ1-1 NA TRBV7-3 NA CASSRLGQGRTEAFF TGTGCCAGCAGCCGACTAGGGCAGGGTCGGACTGAAGCTTTCTTT
TRBJ2-1 NA TRBV5-1 TRBD2 CASSSGLVSSYNEQFF TGCGCCAGCAGCTCGGGACTAGTGAGCTCCTACAATGAGCAGTTCTTC
TRBJ2-7 NA TRBV28 NA CASTPSGVPYEQYF TGTGCCAGCACACCCTCCGGGGTTCCCTACGAGCAGTACTTC
TRBJ1-6 NA TRBV6-1 TRBD1 CASSERDRTSPLHF TGTGCCAGCAGTGAAAGGGACAGGACTTCACCCCTCCACTTT
TRBJ1-2 NA TRBV6-5 NA CASSRRAGDGYTF TGTGCCAGCAGTCGACGGGCAGGGGATGGCTACACCTTC
TRBJ1-6 once TRBV30 NA CAWVGAYNSPLHF TGTGCCTGGGTCGGAGCCTATAATTCACCCCTCCACTTT
TRBJ1-4 NA TRBV5-1 TRBD1 CASSLFRGPNEKLFF TGCGCCAGCAGCTTGTTCAGGGGGCCTAATGAAAAACTGTTTTTT
TRBJ1-4 few TRBV5-1 NA CASSAGVEYANEKLFF TGCGCCAGCTCCGCAGGGGTAGAATACGCTAATGAAAAACTGTTTTTT
TRBJ2-3 NA TRBV11-3 TRBD1 CASSPGQGLGTDTQYF TGTGCCAGCAGCCCCGGACAGGGGTTGGGCACAGATACGCAGTATTTT
TRBJ2-7 few TRBV27 TRBD1 CASTATGGFGEQYF TGTGCCAGCACCGCGACAGGGGGCTTTGGCGAGCAGTACTTC
TRBJ1-5 NA TRBV6-5 TRBD1 CASSRDRNNQPQHF TGTGCCAGCAGTAGGGACAGGAACAATCAGCCCCAGCATTTT
TRBJ1-4 NA TRBV28 NA CASSWTEKLFF TGTGCCAGCAGCTGGACAGAAAAACTGTTTTTT
TRBJ2-7 NA TRBV4-3 NA CASSPQGFGEQYF TGCGCCAGCAGCCCACAGGGTTTTGGCGAGCAGTACTTC
TRBJ1-2 once TRBV7-5 NA CARSSDRPPPYGYTF TGTGCCAGAAGCTCGGACAGGCCTCCTCCATATGGCTACACCTTC
TRBJ2-1 NA TRBV7-8 TRBD2 CASSVEREVSYNEQFF TGTGCCAGCAGCGTAGAGCGGGAGGTCTCCTACAATGAGCAGTTCTTC
TRBJ2-3 NA TRBV24-1 NA CATSDLGRITDTQYF TGTGCCACCAGTGATTTGGGCAGAATCACAGATACGCAGTATTTT
TRBJ1-2 NA TRBV2 NA CASSRNIGTNYGYTF TGTGCCAGCAGTAGGAATATCGGGACAAACTATGGCTACACCTTC
TRBJ2-1 NA TRBV5-4 NA CASSLARIYNEQFF TGTGCCAGCAGCTTGGCGAGGATTTACAATGAGCAGTTCTTC
TRBJ2-3 NA TRBV5-1 NA CASSLAGNADTQYF TGCGCCAGCAGCTTGGCGGGGAACGCAGATACGCAGTATTTT
TRBJ2-2 NA TRBV4-1 TRBD2 CASSQPPSGSPAGELFF TGCGCCAGCAGCCAGCCGCCTAGCGGGAGCCCAGCCGGGGAGCTGTTTTTT
TRBJ2-7 NA TRBV3-1/TRBV3-2 NA CASSLGQGWGGEQYF TGTGCCAGCAGCCTAGGACAGGGATGGGGGGGCGAGCAGTACTTC
TRBJ2-5 NA TRBV3-1/TRBV3-2 NA CASSQGGGKTQYF TGTGCCAGCAGCCAAGGGGGGGGCAAGACCCAGTACTTC
TRBJ1-5 NA TRBV18 NA CASSLGGDQPQHF TGTGCCAGCTCACTGGGGGGTGATCAGCCCCAGCATTTT
TRBJ2-2 few TRBV4-2 TRBD2 CASSQDTAGGAGELFF TGTGCCAGCAGCCAAGATACAGCGGGAGGTGCCGGGGAGCTGTTTTTT
TRBJ1-5 NA TRBV18 TRBD1 CASSPLSSGQSREPNQPQHF TGTGCCAGCTCACCACTTTCCTCGGGACAGTCTAGGGAACCCAATCAGCCCCAGCATTTT
TRBJ2-7 NA TRBV5-4 NA CASSAGQFLYSYEQYF TGTGCCAGCAGCGCCGGACAGTTTTTGTACTCCTACGAGCAGTACTTC
TRBJ1-2 few TRBV29-1 TRBD1 CSVQTTGQGGGYTF TGCAGCGTTCAAACCACGGGACAGGGTGGTGGCTACACCTTC
TRBJ1-4 NA TRBV4-2 NA CASSQGATNEKLFF TGTGCCAGCAGCCAGGGGGCCACTAATGAAAAACTGTTTTTT
TRBJ1-4 NA TRBV6-6 NA CASSRLAPNEKLFF TGTGCCAGCAGTCGACTAGCTCCGAATGAAAAACTGTTTTTT
TRBJ2-1 NA TRBV10-3 NA CAITLGGSGSNEQFF TGTGCCATCACTCTCGGAGGTAGCGGCAGCAATGAGCAGTTCTTC